These 15 T cell receptor beta chains share one sample of origin, sequenced in a study of CD8 T cells in Susac syndrome (dated by TCRdb to about 2019). Preparation of the library involved the immunoSEQ multiplex PCR assay. RNA was extracted with the RNeasy kit and 0.5 to 1 ug was reverse transcribed using random hexamers. TCRdb reprocessing: public reads trimmed at Q25 with fastp, clones called with MiXCR, in-frame beta chains kept. Rows with one shared CDR3 protein collapse into an entry with the most common genes and DNA. This sample is represented by approximately 77,000 distinct CDR3 sequences; more than 85% of them were singletons. The ten largest clones take up approximately 0.52% of the sample. Sequenced input: CD4+ T cells from PBMCs. Receptors originate from a human donor with Susac syndrome.

The V call is TRBV7-2, the J call TRBJ2-5; 8 nucleotides match TRBD2. Germline assignment: CDR1 SGHTA and CDR2 FQGNSA. After removal of 5 bases from V and 5 bases from J, the junction contained 13 bases not matched to a gene. CDR3 length: 16 amino acids. CDR3 region: CASSPSGGLGVETQYF. In DNA form, the CDR3 reads TGTGCCAGCAGCCCCAGCGGGGGCCTGGGAGTCGAGACCCAGTACTTC.

Only a few counts were recorded for this clonotype. The chain couples TRBV4-2 to TRBJ2-7, with 8 nucleotides matching TRBD2. This CDR3 has 14 amino acids. Germline CDR1 is LGHNA and CDR2 is YNFKEQ. J gave up 2 bases and V 1 base, and 1 base lay outside the gene matches. CDR3 amino acids: CASSQGSGTYEQYF. For the CDR3, the DNA is TGTGCCAGCAGCCAAGGTAGCGGGACCTACGAGCAGTACTTC.

The V and J genes are TRBV29-1 and TRBJ2-7; 15 positions match TRBD2. The germline gives CDR1 SQVTM, CDR2 ANQGSEA. The CDR3 is 17 amino acids. The V segment lost 6 bases and the J segment 2 bases; nucleotides outside the gene matches: 11. The CDR3 is CSVITPGLAGGTYEQYF. The CDR3 DNA reads as TGCAGCGTAATTACTCCGGGACTAGCGGGGGGAACCTACGAGCAGTACTTC.

The V and J genes are TRBV7-9 and TRBJ2-1, with a possible D match to TRBD2 (5 bases). The CDR3 length is 16 residues. Trimming removed 6 bases at V and 7 bases at J, with 22 bases between. The germline V gene has CDR1 SEHNR and CDR2 FQNEAQ (reference sequence). As DNA, the CDR3 is TGTGCCAGCAGTCCTAGGACTTCAACCCTCGGGAATGAGCAGTTCTTC. Translation: CASSPRTSTLGNEQFF.

This chain connects TRBV12-3 or TRBV12-4 to TRBJ2-1; D not resolved. The CDR3 covers 15 residues. Trimming stripped 5 bases from V and 0 bases from J, with 11 bases between. Written as DNA, the CDR3 is TGTGCCAGCAGTCCCCCCCAGCGCTCCTACAATGAGCAGTTCTTC. It yields the protein CASSPPQRSYNEQFF.

The rearrangement joins TRBV5-6 to TRBJ1-2; tentative D call: TRBD1 (5 bases). V was clipped by 4 bases and J by 4 bases, with 17 bases between them. Germline V lookup: CDR1 SGHDT, CDR2 YYEEEE. The CDR3 has 15 residues. The CDR3 spells CASSPLPGLGYGYTF. The CDR3 region has the DNA TGTGCCAGCAGCCCCCTGCCAGGGCTCGGCTATGGCTACACCTTC.

The chain recombines TRBV7-2 with TRBJ2-3, with D possibly TRBD1 on 5 matching bases. The CDR3 loop spans 15 amino acids. Trimming shortened V by 0 bases and J by 2 bases, and 9 bases separated the two germline ends. Per germline, CDR1 SGHTA and CDR2 FQGNSA. CDR3 residues: CASSLARTHTDTQYF. CDR3 nucleotides: TGTGCCAGCAGCTTAGCCCGGACACACACAGATACGCAGTATTTT.

J is TRBJ2-5 and V is TRBV9, with TRBD1 as a possible D gene (6 bases). The ends were cut back, 2 bases at V and 2 bases at J, with 7 bases in the middle. From germline, CDR1 is SGDLS and CDR2 YYNGEE. The CDR3 runs 13 residues. Here the CDR3 reads CASSVDRQETQYF. As DNA, the CDR3 is TGTGCCAGCAGCGTTGACAGGCAAGAGACCCAGTACTTC.

This rearrangement joins TRBV5-1 to TRBJ2-7, with 8 positions matching TRBD2. CDR1 is SGHRS, CDR2 YFSETQ, per germline. Trimming cost V 2 bases and J 7 bases; bases outside gene matches: 11. The CDR3 spans 15 residues. The CDR3, as DNA: TGCGCCAGCAGCTTATCGAGCGGGAGCCCCTTGGAGCAGTACTTC. Its translation is CASSLSSGSPLEQYF. The entire variable domain, with the rest obtained from reference TRBV5-1 and TRBJ2-7, is as follows: KAGVTQTPRYLIKTRGQQVTLSCSPISGHRSVSWYQQTPGQGLQFLFEYFSETQRNKGNFPGRFSGRQFSNSRSEMNVSTLELGDSALYLCASSLSSGSPLEQYFGPGTRLTVT.

The chain is built from TRBV25-1 and TRBJ2-1, with TRBD2 matching 10 bases. V lost 10 bases and J lost 2; bases outside the gene matches: 8. Germline CDR1 reads MGHDK; CDR2 reads SYGVNS. CDR3 length: 15 amino acids. The CDR3 DNA is TGTGCCACCCGGGGAGCGGGAGGGCCCTACAATGAGCAGTTCTTC. Encoded protein: CATRGAGGPYNEQFF.

The chain combines TRBV5-1 with TRBJ2-7; tentatively, D is TRBD2 (6 bases). The CDR3 extends over 15 amino acids. Trimming removed 0 bases at V and 4 bases at J, with 14 bases between. The germline CDR1 and CDR2 sequences are SGHRS and YFSETQ. CDR3 coding DNA: TGCGCCAGCAGCTTGGTATCTAGCGAAAGATACGAGCAGTACTTC. Protein: CASSLVSSERYEQYF. Based on the CDR3 plus reference TRBV5-1 and TRBJ2-7, the full variable domain is KAGVTQTPRYLIKTRGQQVTLSCSPISGHRSVSWYQQTPGQGLQFLFEYFSETQRNKGNFPGRFSGRQFSNSRSEMNVSTLELGDSALYLCASSLVSSERYEQYFGPGTRLTVT.

This chain uses TRBV2 with TRBJ2-1, with 8 bases matching TRBD2. The CDR3 runs 16 residues. V lost 4 bases and J lost 9; bases outside the gene matches: 14. Germline values: CDR1 SNHLY, CDR2 FYNNEI. CDR3 loop: CASSAGGGASLSEQFF. The CDR3 bases are TGTGCCAGCAGTGCCGGGGGGGGAGCTTCTCTTAGTGAGCAGTTCTTC.

V is TRBV15 and J is TRBJ2-3; the D gene is possibly TRBD2 (6 bases). Trimming took off 4 bases at V and 0 bases at J, with 20 bases between the two ends. Per germline, CDR1 LNHNV and CDR2 YYDKDF (reference sequence). CDR3 length: 18 amino acids. This CDR3 is CATSIDTSLGISTDTQYF. CDR3 sequence (DNA): TGTGCCACCAGCATTGATACTAGCCTGGGGATTAGCACAGATACGCAGTATTTT. The whole variable domain, remainder taken from reference TRBV15 and TRBJ2-3, is DAMVIQNPRYQVTQFGKPVTLSCSQTLNHNVMYWYQQKSSQAPKLLFHYYDKDFNNEADTPDNFQSRRPNTSFCFLDIRSPGLGDTAMYLCATSIDTSLGISTDTQYFGPGTRLTVL.

The V call is TRBV7-2, the J call TRBJ2-6; D unclear. The CDR3 sequence is 12 residues long. V was pared by 5 bases and J by 7 bases, with 6 bases between. The germline V gene encodes CDR1 SGHTA and CDR2 FQGNSA. This CDR3 is CASSPAANVLTF. CDR3 DNA sequence: TGTGCCAGCAGCCCCGCAGCCAACGTCCTGACTTTC.

CDR3 sequence reads: CASSLTTGGGVQETQYF. The DNA of the CDR3 is TGTGCCAGCAGCTTAACTACAGGCGGCGGGGTCCAAGAGACCCAGTACTTC. This rearrangement joins TRBV7-8 to TRBJ2-5; tentative D call: TRBD2 (6 bases). CDR3 length: 17 residues. V gave up 2 bases and J gave up 1 base, with 17 bases separating them. The germline V gene encodes CDR1 SGHVS and CDR2 FQNEAQ.